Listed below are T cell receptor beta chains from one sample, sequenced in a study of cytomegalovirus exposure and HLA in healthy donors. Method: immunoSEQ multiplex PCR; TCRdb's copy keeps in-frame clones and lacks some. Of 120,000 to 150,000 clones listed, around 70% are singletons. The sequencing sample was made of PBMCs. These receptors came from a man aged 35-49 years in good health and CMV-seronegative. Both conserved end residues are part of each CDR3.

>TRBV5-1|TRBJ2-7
CASSYMTGVGEQYF
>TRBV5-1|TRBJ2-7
CASSLASSRGSYEQYF
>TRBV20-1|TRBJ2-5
CSARDKETQYF
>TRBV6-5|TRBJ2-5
CASRVGGRETQYF
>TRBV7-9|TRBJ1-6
CASSFNGQGNSPLHF
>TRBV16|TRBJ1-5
CASGDRGQPQHF
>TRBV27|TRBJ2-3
CASSPVGGRASDTQYF
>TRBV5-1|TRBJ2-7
CASSLTPSVQSSYEQYF
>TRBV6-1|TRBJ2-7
CASSEAVDEQYF
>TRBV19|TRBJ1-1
CASSRTGGLGTEAFF
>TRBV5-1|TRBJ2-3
CASSPGLAGAWADTQYF
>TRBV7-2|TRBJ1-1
CASSVRDEAFF
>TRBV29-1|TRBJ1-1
CSVGDRENTEAFF
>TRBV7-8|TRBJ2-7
CASSLVGSGLAGWYEQYF
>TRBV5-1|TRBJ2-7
CASSFSGRAAYEQYF
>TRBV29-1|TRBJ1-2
CSVQTGGDYDYTF
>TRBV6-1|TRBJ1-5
CASSEAGGPQNF
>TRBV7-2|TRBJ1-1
CASSPNRAVNTEAFF
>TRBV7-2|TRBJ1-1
CASSLVVGARNTEAFF
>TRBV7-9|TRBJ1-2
CASSPRTGVDGYTF
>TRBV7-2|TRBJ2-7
CASSPQTGYQKWYEQYF